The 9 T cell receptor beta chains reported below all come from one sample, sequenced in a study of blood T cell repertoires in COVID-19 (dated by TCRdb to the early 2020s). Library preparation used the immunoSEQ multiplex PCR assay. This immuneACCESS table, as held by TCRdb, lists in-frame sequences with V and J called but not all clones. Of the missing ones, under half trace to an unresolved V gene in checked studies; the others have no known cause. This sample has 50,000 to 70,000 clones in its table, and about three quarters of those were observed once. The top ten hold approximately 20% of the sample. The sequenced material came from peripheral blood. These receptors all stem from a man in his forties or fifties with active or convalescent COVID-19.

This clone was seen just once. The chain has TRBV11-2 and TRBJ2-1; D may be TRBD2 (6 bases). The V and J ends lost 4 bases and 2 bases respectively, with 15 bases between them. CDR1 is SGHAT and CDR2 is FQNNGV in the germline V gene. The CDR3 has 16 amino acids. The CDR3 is CASSYSGGAAYNEQFF. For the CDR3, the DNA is TGTGCCAGCAGCTATTCGGGCGGGGCCGCCTACAATGAGCAGTTCTTC.

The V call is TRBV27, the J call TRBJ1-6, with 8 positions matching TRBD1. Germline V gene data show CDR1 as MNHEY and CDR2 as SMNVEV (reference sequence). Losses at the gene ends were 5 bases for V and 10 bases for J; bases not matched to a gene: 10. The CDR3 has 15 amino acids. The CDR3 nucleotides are TGTGCCAGCAGTCCCTCCGGGACAGGATGGTCACCCCTCCACTTT. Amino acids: CASSPSGTGWSPLHF.

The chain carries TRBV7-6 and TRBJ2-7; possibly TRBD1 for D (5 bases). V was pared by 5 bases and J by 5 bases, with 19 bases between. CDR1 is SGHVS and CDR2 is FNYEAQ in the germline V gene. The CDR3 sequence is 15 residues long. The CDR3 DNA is TGTGCCAGCAGCCCTATAGGGCAGGGTTTGGACGAGCAGTACTTC. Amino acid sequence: CASSPIGQGLDEQYF.

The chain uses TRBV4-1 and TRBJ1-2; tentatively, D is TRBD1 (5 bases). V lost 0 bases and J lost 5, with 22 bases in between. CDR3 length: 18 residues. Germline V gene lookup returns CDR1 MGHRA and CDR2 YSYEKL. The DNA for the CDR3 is TGCGCCAGCAGCCAAGAACCAGGTGCGCAGGGAAGGATATATGGCTACACCTTC. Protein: CASSQEPGAQGRIYGYTF.

The CDR3 coding sequence is TGTGCCAGCGGTAGTGTAACCAATGAGCAGTTCTTC. It codes for CASGSVTNEQFF. This chain connects TRBV2 to TRBJ2-1, with unresolved D. The V end lost 8 bases, the J end lost 6 bases, and 11 bases lay between the germline ends. This CDR3 contains 12 residues. Germline V CDR1 and CDR2: SNHLY, FYNNEI.

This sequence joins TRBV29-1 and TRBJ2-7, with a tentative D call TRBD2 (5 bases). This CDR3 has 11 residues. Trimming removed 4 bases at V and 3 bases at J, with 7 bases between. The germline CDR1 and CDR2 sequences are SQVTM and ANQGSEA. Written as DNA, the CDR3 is TGCAGCGTTGGCGGGCTCTACGAGCAGTACTTC. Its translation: CSVGGLYEQYF.

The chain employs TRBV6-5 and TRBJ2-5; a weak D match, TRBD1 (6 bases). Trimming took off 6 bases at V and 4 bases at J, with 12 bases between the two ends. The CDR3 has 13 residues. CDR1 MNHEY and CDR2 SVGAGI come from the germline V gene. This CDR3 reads CASSKQGSETQYF. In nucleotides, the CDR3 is TGTGCCAGCAGCAAACAGGGATCAGAGACCCAGTACTTC.

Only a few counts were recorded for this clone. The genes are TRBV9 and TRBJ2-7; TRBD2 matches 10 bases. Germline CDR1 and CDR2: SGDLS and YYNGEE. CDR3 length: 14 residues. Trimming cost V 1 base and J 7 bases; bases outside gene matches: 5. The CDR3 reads CASSVTSGIAEQYF. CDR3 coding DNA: TGTGCCAGCAGCGTAACTAGCGGGATAGCGGAGCAGTACTTC.

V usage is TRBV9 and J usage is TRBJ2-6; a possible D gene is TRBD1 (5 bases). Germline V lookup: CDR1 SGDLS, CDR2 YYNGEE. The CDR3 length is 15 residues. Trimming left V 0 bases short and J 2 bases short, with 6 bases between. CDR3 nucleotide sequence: TGTGCCAGCAGCGTAGAAGGGGCTGGGGCCAACGTCCTGACTTTC. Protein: CASSVEGAGANVLTF.